The subject of this entry is one T cell receptor (beta chain). These data are taken from a study of blood T cell repertoires in COVID-19. Study-level background: Researchers got acute and convalescent COVID-19 samples from the United States, Italy and Spain. The analysed material was cDNA or gDNA that came from T cells, B-cell-depleted T cells, or PBMCs.

Germline V gene sequence: CDR1 LNHNV, CDR2 YYDKDF (reference sequence). The CDR3 has 14 residues. The J segment lost 5 bases and the V segment lost 3 bases, leaving 5 bases of the junction unmatched. TCRdb keeps only in-frame clones here, not all; method: immunoSEQ multiplex PCR. Among 75,000 or so clones listed, around 88% were seen once. The chain combines TRBV15 with TRBJ2-5; 8 bases are a match to TRBD2. Sample: peripheral blood. This sequence was found in a woman of 80 years or more with active or convalescent COVID-19. This CDR3 reads CATSSTGGVETQYF. CDR3 DNA: TGTGCCACCAGCAGTACGGGGGGGGTGGAGACCCAGTACTTC.